This T cell receptor beta chain was recovered during a study of identical twins. Notes on the study in general: Beta clonotypes that were abundant in cord blood contained fewer insertions, a pattern absent from memory repertoires.

Each CDR3 protein gets one entry after TCRdb re-called the 5' RACE reads with MiXCR. The repertoire holds about 660,000 distinct CDR3 sequences, with around 8.3% as singletons. Remarks on this clonotype: Its antigen is unknown.

The data were also submitted as part of a second study, on yellow fever vaccine responses in identical twins.

The sequencing sample was made of PBMCs. The source of this sequence is a woman in her late teens or twenties in good health.

In DNA form, the CDR3 reads TGTGCCAGCAGTTTAAGCCGGGGGCAAGACTACGAGCAGTACTTC. As protein: CASSLSRGQDYEQYF. The J gene is TRBJ2-7, the V gene TRBV27, with D perhaps TRBD1 or TRBD2 (6 bases each). Trimming took 2 bases from V and 3 from J, leaving 14 bases between them. Germline V CDR1 and CDR2: MNHEY, SMNVEV (reference sequence). The CDR3 contains 15 residues.